The entry that follows covers one TCR beta chain sequence. The data are from a study of blood T cells in healthy people across ages. Primers used in a second PCR of roughly 6 to 12 cycles were a sample-barcoded 5' primer and a J-beta primer mix. TCRdb analysed the 5' RACE reads with MiXCR anew, one entry per CDR3 protein. The repertoire holds about a million distinct CDR3 sequences, with roughly two fifths as singletons. This CDR3 has 14 residues. CDR1 and CDR2 from the germline V gene are ENHRY and SYGVKD. The source of this sequence is a man between 18 and 29 years old in good health. The sample was blood. V usage is TRBV10-3 and J usage is TRBJ2-5, with 7 nucleotides matching TRBD1. The J call may be wrong; the DNA end is better matched by TRBJ2-1. CDR3 nucleotide sequence: TGTGCCATCAGTGGTAGGGACAGACAAGAGACCCAGTTCTTC. Translating it yields CAISGRDRQETQFF.